Listed below are T cell receptor beta chains from one sample, sequenced in a study of cytomegalovirus exposure and HLA in healthy donors. Clones were read by immunoSEQ multiplex PCR, and TCRdb kept only the in-frame ones, dropping some. The sample holds more than 95,000 clones, approximately 78% seen once. The sequencing input was PBMCs. The receptors shown here come from a man aged 25-45 years in good health and CMV-seropositive. Each CDR3 is given without its conserved first and last residue. Each record gives: clone size, J gene, V gene, CDR3 protein. Clone sizes are given selectively: once, few, many, or a class where the clone is expanded.

.	TRBJ2-1	TRBV28	ASRPGQLGTYDEQF
.	TRBJ2-7	TRBV6-1	ASSPQGQGTQY
few	TRBJ1-1	TRBV6-6	ASSFLFGGKNTEAF
once	TRBJ1-1	TRBV5-1	ASSPGGTGDPEAF
once	TRBJ2-1	TRBV11-1	ASSLAGGPYNEQF
.	TRBJ1-5	TRBV15	ATSRDRTGGGHSNQPQH
.	TRBJ1-5	TRBV7-2	ASSLGQGDQPQH
few	TRBJ1-5	TRBV19	ASSRSIGTGLDQPQH
.	TRBJ1-5	TRBV27	ASSLSRGNQPQH
.	TRBJ2-1	TRBV5-1	ASSRLAGVAGPEQF
few	TRBJ2-5	TRBV14	ASSQGLPQETQY
.	TRBJ2-7	TRBV27	ASSLHKPGTYEQY
.	TRBJ1-1	TRBV7-9	ASSPRQHRNTEAF
.	TRBJ2-3	TRBV5-1	ASSPRLPDTQY
few	TRBJ2-2	TRBV15	ATSPEVTGELF
.	TRBJ2-3	TRBV4-1	ASSHRLAASTDTQY
.	TRBJ2-2	TRBV7-9	ASSPPLNTGELF
.	TRBJ2-1	TRBV4-3	ASSQGRTGGYNEQF